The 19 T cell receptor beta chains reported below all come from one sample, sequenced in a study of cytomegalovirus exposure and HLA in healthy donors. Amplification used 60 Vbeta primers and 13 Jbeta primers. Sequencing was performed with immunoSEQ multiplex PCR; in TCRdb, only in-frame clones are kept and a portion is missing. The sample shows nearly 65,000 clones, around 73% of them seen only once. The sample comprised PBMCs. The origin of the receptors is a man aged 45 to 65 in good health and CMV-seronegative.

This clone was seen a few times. The CDR3 coding sequence is TGTGCCAGCACCCCTCTAGCGGGCGCTACCTACAATGAGCAGTTCTTC. It encodes CASTPLAGATYNEQFF. The rearrangement joins TRBV2 to TRBJ2-1; the match to TRBD2 covers 8 bases. V was pared by 7 bases and J by 2 bases, with 10 bases of the junction left unmatched. In germline, CDR1 is SNHLY, CDR2 FYNNEI. The CDR3 length is 16 residues.

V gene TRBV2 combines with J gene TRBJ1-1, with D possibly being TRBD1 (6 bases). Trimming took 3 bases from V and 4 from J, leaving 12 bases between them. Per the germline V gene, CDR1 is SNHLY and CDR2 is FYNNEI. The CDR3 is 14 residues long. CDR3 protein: CASSDRGRGTEAFF. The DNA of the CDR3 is TGTGCCAGCAGTGATAGGGGGAGAGGCACTGAAGCTTTCTTT.

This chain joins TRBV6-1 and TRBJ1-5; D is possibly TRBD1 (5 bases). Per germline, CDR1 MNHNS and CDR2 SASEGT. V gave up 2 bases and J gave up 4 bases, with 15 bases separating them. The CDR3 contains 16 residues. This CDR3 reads CASSERRGGRNQPQHF. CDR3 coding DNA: TGTGCCAGCAGTGAACGGAGGGGAGGTCGGAATCAGCCCCAGCATTTT.

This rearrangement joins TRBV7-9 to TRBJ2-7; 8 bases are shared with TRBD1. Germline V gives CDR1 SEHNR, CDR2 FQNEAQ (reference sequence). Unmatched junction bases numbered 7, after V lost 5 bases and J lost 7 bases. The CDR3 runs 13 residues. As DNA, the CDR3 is TGTGCCAGCAGCCGACAGGGGAAAGGGGAGCAGTACTTC. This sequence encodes CASSRQGKGEQYF.

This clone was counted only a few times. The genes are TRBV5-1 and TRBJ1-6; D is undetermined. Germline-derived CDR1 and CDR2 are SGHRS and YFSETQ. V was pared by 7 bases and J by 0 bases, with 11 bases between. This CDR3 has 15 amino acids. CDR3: CASGRESSYNSPLHF. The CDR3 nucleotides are TGCGCCAGCGGCCGGGAGAGCTCCTATAATTCACCCCTCCACTTT.

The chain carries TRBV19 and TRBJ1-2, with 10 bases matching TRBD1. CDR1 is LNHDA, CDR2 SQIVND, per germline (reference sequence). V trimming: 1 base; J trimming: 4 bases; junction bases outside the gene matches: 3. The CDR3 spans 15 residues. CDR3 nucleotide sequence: TGTGCCAGTAGTATAGGGACAGGGGGTCTCTATGGCTACACCTTC. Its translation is CASSIGTGGLYGYTF.

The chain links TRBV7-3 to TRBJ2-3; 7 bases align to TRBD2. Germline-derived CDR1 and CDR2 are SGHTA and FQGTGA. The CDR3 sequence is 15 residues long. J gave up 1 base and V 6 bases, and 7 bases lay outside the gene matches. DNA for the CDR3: TGTGCCAGCAGTCCAGCGGGGATGGGCACAGATACGCAGTATTTT. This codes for CASSPAGMGTDTQYF.

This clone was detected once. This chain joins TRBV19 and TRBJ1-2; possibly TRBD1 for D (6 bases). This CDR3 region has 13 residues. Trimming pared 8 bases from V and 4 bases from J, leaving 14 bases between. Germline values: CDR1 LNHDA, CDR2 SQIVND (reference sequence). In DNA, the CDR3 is TGTGCCAGTGAGGACAGAGTTTCCTATGGCTACACCTTC. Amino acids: CASEDRVSYGYTF. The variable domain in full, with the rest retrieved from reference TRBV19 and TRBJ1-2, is DGGITQSPKYLFRKEGQNVTLSCEQNLNHDAMYWYRQDPGQGLRLIYYSQIVNDFQKGDIAEGYSVSREKKESFPLTVTSAQKNPTAFYLCASEDRVSYGYTFGSGTRLTVV.

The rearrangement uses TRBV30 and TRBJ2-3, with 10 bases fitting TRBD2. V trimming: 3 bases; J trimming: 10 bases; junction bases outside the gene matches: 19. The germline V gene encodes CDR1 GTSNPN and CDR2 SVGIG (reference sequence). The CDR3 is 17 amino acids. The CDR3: CAWSRGGSGGPSKAQYF. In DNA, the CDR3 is TGTGCCTGGAGCCGCGGAGGTAGCGGGGGGCCGTCTAAGGCGCAGTATTTT.

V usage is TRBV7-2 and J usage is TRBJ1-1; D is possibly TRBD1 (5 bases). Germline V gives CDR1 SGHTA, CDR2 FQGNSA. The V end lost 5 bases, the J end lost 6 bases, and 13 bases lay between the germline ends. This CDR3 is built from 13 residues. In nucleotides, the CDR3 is TGTGCCAGCAGCCTTCGGCCGGGGGCTGAAGCTTTCTTT. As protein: CASSLRPGAEAFF.

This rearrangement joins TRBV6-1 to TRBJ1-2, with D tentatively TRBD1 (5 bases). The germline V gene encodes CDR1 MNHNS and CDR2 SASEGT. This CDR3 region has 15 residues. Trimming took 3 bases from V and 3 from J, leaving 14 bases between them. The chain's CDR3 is CASSETVAGHYGYTF. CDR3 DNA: TGTGCCAGCAGTGAGACAGTGGCGGGACACTATGGCTACACCTTC.

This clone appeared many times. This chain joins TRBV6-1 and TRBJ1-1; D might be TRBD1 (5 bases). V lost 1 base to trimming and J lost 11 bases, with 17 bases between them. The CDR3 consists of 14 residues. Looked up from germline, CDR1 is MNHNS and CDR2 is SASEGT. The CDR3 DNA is TGTGCCAGCAGTGAAGGGTACGACGCAGGGTGGGCTTTCTTT. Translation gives CASSEGYDAGWAFF.

The CDR3 spells CASSFSLDRANTEAFF. CDR3 in DNA: TGTGCCAGCAGCTTCTCGCTTGACAGGGCGAACACTGAAGCTTTCTTT. The chain combines TRBV11-2 with TRBJ1-1, with TRBD1 matching 7 bases. CDR1 and CDR2 (germline): SGHAT, FQNNGV. The length of the CDR3 is 16 residues. V dropped 3 bases and J dropped 1; count of bases not matched to a gene: 8.

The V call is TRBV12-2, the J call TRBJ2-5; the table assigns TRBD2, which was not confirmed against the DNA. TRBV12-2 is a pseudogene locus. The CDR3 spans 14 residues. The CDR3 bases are TGTGCAAGTCGCTCCCCTTATAAGGAGGAGACCCAGTACTTC. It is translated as CASRSPYKEETQYF.

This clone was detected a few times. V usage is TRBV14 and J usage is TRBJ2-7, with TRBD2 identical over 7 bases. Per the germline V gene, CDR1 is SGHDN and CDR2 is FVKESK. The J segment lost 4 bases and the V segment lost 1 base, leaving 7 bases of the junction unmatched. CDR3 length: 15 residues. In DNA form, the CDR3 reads TGTGCCAGCAGCCAAGTAGGAGCGGGGACTTACGAGCAGTACTTC. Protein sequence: CASSQVGAGTYEQYF.

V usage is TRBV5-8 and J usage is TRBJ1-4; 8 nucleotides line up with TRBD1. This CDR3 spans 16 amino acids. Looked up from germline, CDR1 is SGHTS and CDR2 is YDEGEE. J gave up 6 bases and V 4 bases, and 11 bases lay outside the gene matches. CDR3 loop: CASSGGTGQAYEKLFF. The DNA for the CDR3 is TGTGCCAGCAGCGGGGGTACGGGACAGGCATATGAAAAACTGTTTTTT.

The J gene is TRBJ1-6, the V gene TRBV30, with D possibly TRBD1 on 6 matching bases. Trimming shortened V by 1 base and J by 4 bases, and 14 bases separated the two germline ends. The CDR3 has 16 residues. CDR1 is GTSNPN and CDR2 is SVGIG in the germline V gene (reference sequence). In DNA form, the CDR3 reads TGTGCCTGGAGTGCCAAACGACAGGTTTATAATTCACCCCTCCACTTT. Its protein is CAWSAKRQVYNSPLHF.

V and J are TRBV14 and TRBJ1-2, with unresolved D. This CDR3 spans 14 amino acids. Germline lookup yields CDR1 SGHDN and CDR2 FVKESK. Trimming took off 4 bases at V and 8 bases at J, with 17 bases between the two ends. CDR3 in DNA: TGTGCCAGCAGCCGAGTCCCGGAGGGTAACGGCTACACCTTC. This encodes CASSRVPEGNGYTF.

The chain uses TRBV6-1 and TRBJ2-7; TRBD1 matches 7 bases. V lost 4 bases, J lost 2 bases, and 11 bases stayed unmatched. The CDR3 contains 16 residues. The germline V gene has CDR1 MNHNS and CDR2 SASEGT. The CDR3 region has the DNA TGTGCCAGCAGTGGGGCGTTAAGGACAGGTCCCTACGAGCAGTACTTC. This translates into CASSGALRTGPYEQYF.